What follows describes a single TCR beta chain. Its antigen is unknown. Authors' data handling: Filtering differed since immunoSEQ provided only junctions, with no quality scores. Some clones are missing from TCRdb's copy, which holds only in-frame ones; the method was immunoSEQ multiplex PCR. The D gene and trimming were derived from the DNA, and the V and J assignments and clone size from that table. The table has around 2.3 million clones, more than 90% seen once. The sample originates from a study of shared clonotypes between healthy human individuals. The study's findings and limits: Represented genetic and exposure-history diversity was restricted by having few donors. Naive subsets typically showed greater estimated richness than memory subsets. Clonotype sharing levels among donors were expected to vary with sequencing depth.

V lost 0 bases, J lost 1 base, and 10 bases lay in between. CDR1 is SGHRS, CDR2 YFSETQ, per germline. CDR3 length: 15 residues. The sequence was obtained from a man between 18 and 35 years old in good health. The genes are TRBV5-1 and TRBJ1-1; D is undetermined. What was sequenced was naive CD4+ T cells sorted from blood. This sample's subset: CD45RA+ positively selected. The CDR3 sequence is CASSLDPYTNTEAFF. Written as DNA, the CDR3 is TGCGCCAGCAGCTTGGACCCTTACACGAACACTGAAGCTTTCTTT.